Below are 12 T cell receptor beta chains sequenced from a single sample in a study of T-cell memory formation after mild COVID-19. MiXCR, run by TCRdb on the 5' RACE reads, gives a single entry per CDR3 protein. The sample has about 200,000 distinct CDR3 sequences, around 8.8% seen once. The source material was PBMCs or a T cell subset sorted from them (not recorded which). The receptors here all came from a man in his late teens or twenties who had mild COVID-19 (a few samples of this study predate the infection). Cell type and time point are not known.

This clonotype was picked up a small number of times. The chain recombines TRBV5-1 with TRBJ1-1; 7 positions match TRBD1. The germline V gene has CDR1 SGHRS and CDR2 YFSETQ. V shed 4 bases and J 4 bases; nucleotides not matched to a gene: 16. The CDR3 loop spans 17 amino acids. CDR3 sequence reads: CASSRQGGGFGSTEAFF. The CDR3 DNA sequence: TGCGCCAGCAGCCGACAGGGAGGAGGTTTTGGGAGCACTGAAGCTTTCTTT.

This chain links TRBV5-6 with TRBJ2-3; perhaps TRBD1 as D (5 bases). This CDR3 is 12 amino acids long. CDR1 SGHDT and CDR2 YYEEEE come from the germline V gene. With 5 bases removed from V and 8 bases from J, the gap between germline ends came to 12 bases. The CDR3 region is CASRSDRTTQYF. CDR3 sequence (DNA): TGTGCCAGCAGATCTGACAGAACTACGCAGTATTTT.

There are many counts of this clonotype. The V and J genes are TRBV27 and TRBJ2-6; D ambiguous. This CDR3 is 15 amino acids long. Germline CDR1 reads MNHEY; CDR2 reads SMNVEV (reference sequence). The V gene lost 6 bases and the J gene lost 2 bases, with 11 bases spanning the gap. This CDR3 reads CASSHYTTGANVLTF. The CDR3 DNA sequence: TGTGCCAGCAGCCATTACACTACTGGGGCCAACGTCCTGACTTTC.

The chain's CDR3 is CATSRARGREKLFF. CDR3 DNA: TGTGCCACCAGTCGGGCCCGGGGACGAGAAAAACTGTTTTTT. The chain employs TRBV15 and TRBJ1-4; weak D call: TRBD1 (5 bases). There are 14 residues in the CDR3. Looked up from germline, CDR1 is LNHNV and CDR2 is YYDKDF (reference sequence). V dropped 6 bases and J dropped 8 bases, with 16 bases sitting between them.

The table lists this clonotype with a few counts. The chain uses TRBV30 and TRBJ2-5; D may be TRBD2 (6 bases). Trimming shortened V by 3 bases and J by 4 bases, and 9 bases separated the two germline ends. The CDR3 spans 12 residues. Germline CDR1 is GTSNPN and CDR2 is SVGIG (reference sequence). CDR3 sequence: CAWRREVETQYF. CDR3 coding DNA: TGTGCCTGGAGGCGGGAAGTAGAGACCCAGTACTTC.

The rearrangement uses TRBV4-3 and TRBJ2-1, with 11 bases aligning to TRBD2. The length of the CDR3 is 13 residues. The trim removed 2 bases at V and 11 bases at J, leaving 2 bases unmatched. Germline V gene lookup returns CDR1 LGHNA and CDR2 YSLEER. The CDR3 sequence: CASSQRLAGKQFF. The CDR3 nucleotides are TGCGCCAGCAGCCAAAGACTAGCGGGGAAGCAGTTCTTC.

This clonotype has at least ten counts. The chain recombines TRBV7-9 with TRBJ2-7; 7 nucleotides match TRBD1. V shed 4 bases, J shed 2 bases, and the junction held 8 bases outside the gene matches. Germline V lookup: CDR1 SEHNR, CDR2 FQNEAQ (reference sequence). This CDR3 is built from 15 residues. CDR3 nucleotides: TGTGCCAGCAGCTCAAGAACCGGGACAGCCTACGAGCAGTACTTC. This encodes CASSSRTGTAYEQYF.

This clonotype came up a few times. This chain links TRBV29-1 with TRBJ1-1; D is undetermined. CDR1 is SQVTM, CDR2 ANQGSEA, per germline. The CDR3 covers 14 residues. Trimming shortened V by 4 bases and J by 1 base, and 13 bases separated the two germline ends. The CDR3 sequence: CSVAREASNTEAFF. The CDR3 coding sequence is TGCAGCGTTGCCCGGGAGGCCTCGAACACTGAAGCTTTCTTT.

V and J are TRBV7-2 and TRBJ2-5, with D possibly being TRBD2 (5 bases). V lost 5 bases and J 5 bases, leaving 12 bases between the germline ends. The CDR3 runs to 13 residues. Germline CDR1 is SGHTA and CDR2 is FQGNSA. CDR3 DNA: TGTGCCAGCAGCCTGACTTGGGAGGAGACCCAGTACTTC. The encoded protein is CASSLTWEETQYF.

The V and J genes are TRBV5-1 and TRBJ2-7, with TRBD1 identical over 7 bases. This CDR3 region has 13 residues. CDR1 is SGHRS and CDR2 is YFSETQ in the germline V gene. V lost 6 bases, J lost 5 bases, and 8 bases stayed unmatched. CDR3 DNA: TGCGCCAGCACCATGAGAGGGGGCCACGAGCAGTACTTC. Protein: CASTMRGGHEQYF.

In nucleotides, the CDR3 is TGTGCCAGCAGCTTGGTACGGAGGCCGCAAGAGACCCAGTACTTC. Translating it yields CASSLVRRPQETQYF. The rearrangement uses TRBV5-6 and TRBJ2-5, with D possibly being TRBD2 (5 bases). Trimming pared 0 bases from V and 2 bases from J, leaving 11 bases between. Germline CDR1 SGHDT, CDR2 YYEEEE. This CDR3 spans 15 amino acids.

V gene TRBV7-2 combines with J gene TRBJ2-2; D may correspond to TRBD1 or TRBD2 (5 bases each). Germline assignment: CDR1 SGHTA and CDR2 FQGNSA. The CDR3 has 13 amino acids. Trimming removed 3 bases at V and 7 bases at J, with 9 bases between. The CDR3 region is CASSFPGRGELFF. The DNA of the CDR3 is TGTGCCAGCAGCTTTCCGGGGCGCGGGGAGCTGTTTTTT.